Detailed here is one T cell receptor (beta chain). The antigen remains unidentified. The CDR3 is made up of 14 amino acids. These data are taken from a study of cytomegalovirus exposure and HLA in healthy donors. Broader study findings: The investigators catalogued 164 TCR beta chains as cytomegalovirus-associated. Diagnosis of cytomegalovirus status made by the classifier reportedly showed high specificity and sensitivity.

Some clones are missing from TCRdb's copy, which holds only in-frame ones; the method was immunoSEQ multiplex PCR. The sample has 130,000 or so clones; about 90% are singletons. A 120-subject validation cohort, separate from the roughly 680-subject first cohort, supplied the donors. Sequencing was carried out using PBMCs. The sequence came from a young woman in good health and CMV-seronegative. The rearrangement links TRBV21-1 to TRBJ1-1. TRBV21-1 is a documented pseudogene. The CDR3 sequence: CASRGSRGNTEAFF. DNA for the CDR3: TGTGCCAGCAGGGGTAGCCGGGGGAACACTGAAGCTTTCTTT.